These T cell receptor beta chains were read from a single sample in a study of T cell responses to AZD1222 COVID-19 vaccine. The data were produced by immunoSEQ multiplex PCR, yet TCRdb's version contains in-frame clones alone and is incomplete. This sample carries 100,000 to 150,000 clones, less than 95% of them seen once, and the ten largest clones take 6.9%. This specimen was peripheral blood, taken on day 0 of AZD1222 vaccination. The receptor set was obtained from an adult in good health. The CDR3 runs from the conserved cysteine through the conserved F or W. A D gene is named only where the DNA matches it firmly. Clone size appears in some rows only: once, few, many, or a class for an expanded clone.

d_call	cdr3_length	v_call	clone_size	j_call	cdr3_aa	cdr3_nt
NA	13	TRBV24-1	NA	TRBJ1-1	CATSDSPGTEAFF	TGTGCCACCAGTGATTCCCCGGGCACTGAAGCTTTCTTT
NA	14	TRBV14	NA	TRBJ1-2	CASSGLGEDYGYTF	TGTGCCAGCAGCGGGCTGGGGGAAGACTATGGCTACACCTTC
NA	12	TRBV9	once	TRBJ2-3	CASSARRDTQYF	TGTGCCAGCAGTGCACGGCGGGATACGCAGTATTTT
NA	15	TRBV18	NA	TRBJ1-2	CASSPGAAEPYGYTF	TGTGCCAGCTCACCGGGAGCGGCAGAGCCGTATGGCTACACCTTC
NA	17	TRBV4-3	NA	TRBJ1-4	CASSQSRKGRINEKLFF	TGCGCCAGCAGCCAAAGCAGAAAGGGACGGATTAATGAAAAACTGTTTTTT
NA	16	TRBV4-3	NA	TRBJ2-5	CASSQFASLGQETQYF	TGCGCCAGCAGCCAATTTGCTAGTTTAGGCCAAGAGACCCAGTACTTC
TRBD2	15	TRBV7-6	NA	TRBJ2-2	CASSTGLASSGELFF	TGTGCCAGCAGCACTGGACTAGCGAGTAGCGGGGAGCTGTTTTTT
NA	15	TRBV12-5	NA	TRBJ1-5	CASARPGGWNQPQHF	TGTGCTAGTGCCCGCCCCGGGGGTTGGAATCAGCCCCAGCATTTT
NA	13	TRBV19	NA	TRBJ2-5	CASSTPYQETQYF	TGTGCCAGTAGTACCCCGTACCAAGAGACCCAGTACTTC
TRBD1	15	TRBV28	NA	TRBJ1-4	CASSQTGQGGEKLFF	TGTGCCAGCAGCCAAACGGGACAGGGTGGTGAAAAACTGTTTTTT
NA	14	TRBV27	NA	TRBJ1-5	CASSLSGGGQPQHF	TGTGCCAGCAGTTTATCGGGGGGAGGGCAGCCCCAGCATTTT
NA	13	TRBV24-1	NA	TRBJ2-3	CATGNGGTDTQYF	TGTGCCACCGGGAACGGGGGCACAGATACGCAGTATTTT
NA	13	TRBV18	NA	TRBJ1-2	CASSPPGFGGYTF	TGTGCCAGCTCACCTCCGGGATTTGGTGGCTACACCTTC
TRBD2	15	TRBV10-1	NA	TRBJ2-7	CASSESNSGDYEQYF	TGCGCCAGCAGTGAGTCGAATAGCGGGGACTACGAGCAGTACTTC
TRBD1	17	TRBV9	few	TRBJ2-1	CASSAFLQGAYDNEQFF	TGTGCCAGCAGCGCGTTCCTACAGGGGGCTTACGACAATGAGCAGTTCTTC
NA	17	TRBV4-1	NA	TRBJ1-4	CASSPQMWRATNEKLFF	TGCGCCAGCAGCCCCCAGATGTGGCGGGCAACTAATGAAAAACTGTTTTTT
NA	12	TRBV6-5	NA	TRBJ2-7	CACGPPLGEQYF	TGTGCCTGCGGTCCGCCCCTCGGCGAGCAGTACTTC
TRBD2	16	TRBV27	once	TRBJ2-3	CASNSGGLARTDTQYF	TGTGCCAGCAACTCGGGGGGACTAGCTCGCACAGATACGCAGTATTTT
NA	15	TRBV28	NA	TRBJ1-6	CASSLSRAVGSPLHF	TGTGCCAGCAGTTTGAGCAGGGCAGTAGGTTCACCCCTCCACTTT
NA	13	TRBV27	NA	TRBJ2-7	CASKAGNSYEQYF	TGTGCCAGCAAGGCGGGTAACTCCTACGAGCAGTACTTC
NA	13	TRBV5-4	NA	TRBJ2-2	CASRQDLAGELFF	TGTGCCAGCAGGCAGGATTTGGCCGGGGAGCTGTTTTTT
TRBD1	15	TRBV27	NA	TRBJ1-5	CASSFGTGGGQPQHF	TGTGCCAGCAGTTTTGGGACAGGGGGCGGCCAGCCCCAGCATTTT
NA	15	TRBV5-5	NA	TRBJ2-7	CASSPGGASSYEQYF	TGTGCCAGCAGCCCCGGTGGGGCAAGCTCCTACGAGCAGTACTTC
NA	16	TRBV28	NA	TRBJ1-3	CASTETGLGSGNTIYF	TGTGCCAGCACCGAGACAGGACTTGGCTCTGGAAACACCATATATTTT
NA	13	TRBV6-5	NA	TRBJ1-1	CASLTETNTEAFF	TGTGCCAGCCTGACAGAGACGAACACTGAAGCTTTCTTT
NA	15	TRBV4-1	NA	TRBJ2-1	CASSQGHGPSNEQFF	TGCGCCAGCAGCCAAGGTCATGGGCCATCCAATGAGCAGTTCTTC
NA	15	TRBV27	NA	TRBJ2-1	CASSLAGISYNEQFF	TGTGCCAGCAGTTTGGCGGGGATCTCCTACAATGAGCAGTTCTTC
TRBD1	18	TRBV9	NA	TRBJ2-2	CASSVARDRFANTGELFF	TGTGCCAGCAGCGTAGCTCGGGACAGGTTCGCGAACACCGGGGAGCTGTTTTTT
TRBD2	14	TRBV24-1	NA	TRBJ2-3	CATSERDYTDTQYF	TGTGCCACCAGTGAGCGGGACTACACAGATACGCAGTATTTT
NA	11	TRBV28	NA	TRBJ1-1	CATRLNTEAFF	TGTGCCACCAGACTGAACACTGAAGCTTTCTTT
NA	11	TRBV12-3/TRBV12-4	NA	TRBJ1-2	CASSLIDGYTF	TGTGCCAGCAGTTTAATAGATGGCTACACCTTC
NA	13	TRBV6-2/TRBV6-3	NA	TRBJ1-2	CASSYLIPYGYTF	TGTGCCAGCAGTTACTTGATTCCCTATGGCTACACCTTC
TRBD1	16	TRBV27	NA	TRBJ2-7	CASRLRFGTGAYEQYF	TGTGCCAGCAGACTAAGGTTTGGGACAGGGGCGTACGAGCAGTACTTC
NA	15	TRBV7-9	NA	TRBJ1-2	CASTRLGEANYGYTF	TGTGCCAGCACCCGCCTCGGCGAAGCTAACTATGGCTACACCTTC
TRBD2	17	TRBV11-3	NA	TRBJ2-3	CASSPKTSGAGTDTQYF	TGTGCCAGCAGCCCGAAGACTAGCGGGGCTGGCACAGATACGCAGTATTTT